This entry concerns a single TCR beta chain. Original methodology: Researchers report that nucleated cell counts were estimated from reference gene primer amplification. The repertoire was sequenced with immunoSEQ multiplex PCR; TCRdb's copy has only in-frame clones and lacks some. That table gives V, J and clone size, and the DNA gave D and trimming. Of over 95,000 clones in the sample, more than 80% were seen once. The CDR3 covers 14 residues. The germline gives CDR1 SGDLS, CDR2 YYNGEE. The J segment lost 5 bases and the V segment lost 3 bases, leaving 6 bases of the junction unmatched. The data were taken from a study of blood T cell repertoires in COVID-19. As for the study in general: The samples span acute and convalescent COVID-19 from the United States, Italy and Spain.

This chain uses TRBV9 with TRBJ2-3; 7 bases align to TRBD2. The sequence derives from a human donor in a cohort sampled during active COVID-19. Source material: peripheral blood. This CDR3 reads CASSASGGRDTQYF. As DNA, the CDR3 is TGTGCCAGCAGCGCGAGTGGCGGGAGAGATACGCAGTATTTT.